The rows below give T cell receptor beta chains drawn from one sample of a study of blood T cell repertoires in COVID-19. Assay used: immunoSEQ multiplex PCR; TCRdb lists only in-frame clones, some missing. The sample records 120,000 or so clones, 87% being singletons. The sample comprised peripheral blood. These receptors were obtained from a human donor in a cohort sampled during active COVID-19. CDR3s include the opening cysteine and the closing phenylalanine or tryptophan. D genes are given only for firm matches. For some rows the clone size is stated as once, few or many, or as a class when expanded; others skip it.

J: TRBJ2-7; D: .; V: TRBV11-3; size: few; DNA: TGTGCCAGCAGCTTAGCCCTATACGGGGAACCGATTCGATACGAGCAGTACTTC; CDR3: CASSLALYGEPIRYEQYF
J: TRBJ2-7; D: .; V: TRBV2; size: .; DNA: TGTGCCAGCAACAAACGGGGGATACGCTCCTACGAGCAGTACTTC; CDR3: CASNKRGIRSYEQYF
J: TRBJ1-5; D: .; V: TRBV5-5; size: .; DNA: TGTGCCAGCAGCTTGGCGGGGGTAGATCAGCCCCAGCATTTT; CDR3: CASSLAGVDQPQHF
J: TRBJ2-2; D: .; V: TRBV7-3; size: .; DNA: TGTGCCAGCAGCCAGACGGGACAACTAACCGGGGAGCTGTTTTTT; CDR3: CASSQTGQLTGELFF
J: TRBJ2-2; D: TRBD1; V: TRBV5-1; size: .; DNA: TGCGCCAGCAGCTTGGTAACAGGGGGGACCGGGGAGCTGTTTTTT; CDR3: CASSLVTGGTGELFF
J: TRBJ1-2; D: .; V: TRBV3-1/TRBV3-2; size: .; DNA: TGTGCCAGCAGCCAAGTGTCCGGACAGACTAACTATGGCTACACCTTC; CDR3: CASSQVSGQTNYGYTF
J: TRBJ1-1; D: TRBD1; V: TRBV2; size: .; DNA: TGTGCCAGCAGGACAGGGATGAACACTGAAGCTTTCTTT; CDR3: CASRTGMNTEAFF
J: TRBJ2-7; D: .; V: TRBV2; size: once; DNA: TGTGCCAGCAGGGGGCTGGGGGAGCAGTACTTC; CDR3: CASRGLGEQYF
J: TRBJ1-1; D: TRBD1; V: TRBV27; size: .; DNA: TGTGCCAGCAGTTATCCGACAGGGGGGGACACTGAAGCTTTCTTT; CDR3: CASSYPTGGDTEAFF
J: TRBJ2-1; D: TRBD1; V: TRBV7-6; size: .; DNA: TGTGCCAGCACCCAACAGGGGACCCCCTACAATGAGCAGTTCTTC; CDR3: CASTQQGTPYNEQFF
J: TRBJ1-1; D: .; V: TRBV18; size: .; DNA: TGTGCCAGCTCACCACGGAGAGGGATGAACACTGAAGCTTTCTTT; CDR3: CASSPRRGMNTEAFF
J: TRBJ2-5; D: .; V: TRBV6-2/TRBV6-3; size: .; DNA: TGTGCCAGCACCCCACTCGGACAGACCCAAGAGACCCAGTACTTC; CDR3: CASTPLGQTQETQYF
J: TRBJ1-1; D: .; V: TRBV5-1; size: .; DNA: TGCGCCAGCAGCTTGGAACAGGGAGGGTACACTGAAGCTTTCTTT; CDR3: CASSLEQGGYTEAFF
J: TRBJ2-7; D: TRBD2; V: TRBV28; size: .; DNA: TGTGCCAGCAGGAGGACTAGCGGGAGTAGGTCCTACGAGCAGTACTTC; CDR3: CASRRTSGSRSYEQYF
J: TRBJ2-2; D: .; V: TRBV21-1; size: .; DNA: TGTGCCAGCAGCCAAACGCTAGGGGGCGCGAACACCGGGGAGCTGTTTTTT; CDR3: CASSQTLGGANTGELFF
J: TRBJ2-2; D: .; V: TRBV11-3; size: .; DNA: TGTGCCAGCAGCAGCACCGGGGCGAACACCGGGGAGCTGTTTTTT; CDR3: CASSSTGANTGELFF
J: TRBJ2-5; D: TRBD1; V: TRBV6-5; size: .; DNA: TGTGCCAGCACCGGGACAGGGGGCTTAGAGACCCAGTACTTC; CDR3: CASTGTGGLETQYF
J: TRBJ2-2; D: .; V: TRBV11-3; size: .; DNA: TGTGCCAGCAGCTCCCCAGGTCGGGGGACCGGGGAGCTGTTTTTT; CDR3: CASSSPGRGTGELFF
J: TRBJ2-7; D: TRBD1; V: TRBV5-4; size: .; DNA: TGTGCCAGCAGCGCGGAGGACAGGGTGGGTGACGAGCAGTACTTC; CDR3: CASSAEDRVGDEQYF
J: TRBJ2-7; D: .; V: TRBV3-1/TRBV3-2; size: .; DNA: TGTGCCAGCAGCCAAGATCTCTCCGGCGAGCAGTACTTC; CDR3: CASSQDLSGEQYF
J: TRBJ1-5; D: .; V: TRBV5-6; size: .; DNA: TGTGCCAGCAGCTTGTTCGTTCGTGGTCAGATCGGGCAGCCCCAGCATTTT; CDR3: CASSLFVRGQIGQPQHF
J: TRBJ2-7; D: .; V: TRBV12-1; size: .; DNA: TGTGCCAGCAGCTCAGGGACTTTGGGGCCCGAGCAGTACTTC; CDR3: CASSSGTLGPEQYF
J: TRBJ2-1; D: TRBD2; V: TRBV13; size: .; DNA: TGTGCCAGCAGCTCTCTCGATATCATAGCGGGGGGGCTTAGTTACAATGAGCAGTTCTTC; CDR3: CASSSLDIIAGGLSYNEQFF
J: TRBJ2-3; D: TRBD1; V: TRBV6-1; size: .; DNA: TGTGCCAGCAGTGGAGGGACAGGGGCAGGGGGGGATACGCAGTATTTT; CDR3: CASSGGTGAGGDTQYF
J: TRBJ1-2; D: .; V: TRBV21-1; size: .; DNA: TGTGCCAGCAGCAAAGATCCTAGGCAGGGTAACTATGGCTACACCTTC; CDR3: CASSKDPRQGNYGYTF
J: TRBJ2-1; D: TRBD1; V: TRBV18; size: .; DNA: TGTGCCAGCTCACCACCTATGGGACAGGGGGCCCCAATTTTGGTCCACAATGAGCAGTTCTTC; CDR3: CASSPPMGQGAPILVHNEQFF
J: TRBJ2-7; D: TRBD1; V: TRBV19; size: .; DNA: TGTGCCAGTAGTAACGACAGGGACACCTACGAGCAGTACTTC; CDR3: CASSNDRDTYEQYF
J: TRBJ2-2; D: TRBD2; V: TRBV5-1; size: .; DNA: TGCGCCAGCAGCTACGCGGGAGGCGGCTCCGGGGAGCTGTTTTTT; CDR3: CASSYAGGGSGELFF
J: TRBJ1-2; D: .; V: TRBV25-1; size: .; DNA: TGTGCCAGCAGTGGCCAGGGATCCCACTATGGCTACACCTTC; CDR3: CASSGQGSHYGYTF
J: TRBJ2-5; D: .; V: TRBV11-3; size: .; DNA: TGTGCCAGCAGCCCGTCGGGGGAGACCCAGTACTTC; CDR3: CASSPSGETQYF
J: TRBJ1-1; D: .; V: TRBV7-9; size: .; DNA: TGTGCCAGCACCGCTCCCTCAGGTTATCCTGAAGCTTTCTTT; CDR3: CASTAPSGYPEAFF
J: TRBJ1-5; D: .; V: TRBV6-5; size: .; DNA: TGTGCCAGCAGTTCTCGCGTCGGCAATCAGCCCCAGCATTTT; CDR3: CASSSRVGNQPQHF
J: TRBJ2-2; D: TRBD2; V: TRBV5-1; size: .; DNA: TGCGCCAGCACCCGGGGAAGCGGGGGTAACACCGGGGAGCTGTTTTTT; CDR3: CASTRGSGGNTGELFF
J: TRBJ2-2; D: .; V: TRBV4-2; size: .; DNA: TGTGCCAGCAGCCAAGATTTTTGGCTGAACACCGGGGAGCTGTTTTTT; CDR3: CASSQDFWLNTGELFF
J: TRBJ1-2; D: .; V: TRBV20-1; size: .; DNA: TGCAGTGCCCCAAGCGGGCCGACACACACCTTC; CDR3: CSAPSGPTHTF
J: TRBJ1-2; D: .; V: TRBV6-5; size: .; DNA: TGTGCCAGCAGCTACGGACAGAGCTATGGCTACACCTTC; CDR3: CASSYGQSYGYTF
J: TRBJ2-3; D: .; V: TRBV19; size: .; DNA: TGTGCCAGTAGGTCAAGGGGTGGGTTATCATTCACAGATACGCAGTATTTT; CDR3: CASRSRGGLSFTDTQYF
J: TRBJ1-5; D: TRBD1; V: TRBV12-3/TRBV12-4; size: few; DNA: TGTGCCAGCAGGGGGACAGGGGGGCAGCCCCAGCATTTT; CDR3: CASRGTGGQPQHF
J: TRBJ1-1; D: .; V: TRBV28; size: .; DNA: TGTGCCAGCATTCAGGGATTTGAAGCTTTCTTT; CDR3: CASIQGFEAFF
J: TRBJ1-5; D: .; V: TRBV11-2; size: many; DNA: TGTGCCAGCAGCTTATTCGGGGAGGGGAATCAGCCCCAGCATTTT; CDR3: CASSLFGEGNQPQHF